Listed below are T cell receptor beta chains from one sample, sequenced in a study of CD8 T cells in ankylosing spondylitis. TCRdb passed the 5' RACE reads through MiXCR, listing each CDR3 protein once. The sample carries a few hundred thousand distinct CDR3 sequences, 7.5% to 9% recorded once. The material sequenced was blood, either unsorted or a sorted T cell fraction (not recorded which). These receptors were obtained from a male donor with ankylosing spondylitis. The CDR3 runs from the conserved cysteine through the conserved F or W. A D gene is named only where the DNA matches it firmly. Clone size is shown for a subset of rows, as once, few, many or a class of expanded clone.

TRBV14	TRBD2	TRBJ2-3	many	CASRGTRFTDTQYF	TGTGCCAGCAGGGGGACTAGGTTCACAGATACGCAGTATTTT
TRBV5-6	-	TRBJ2-3	-	CASSPGHTDTQYF	TGTGCCAGCAGCCCCGGACACACAGATACGCAGTATTTT
TRBV7-9	-	TRBJ2-2	few	CASSQYGELFF	TGTGCCAGCAGCCAGTACGGGGAGCTGTTTTTT
TRBV7-8	-	TRBJ2-7	few	CASSFIYEQYF	TGTGCCAGCAGCTTTATCTACGAGCAGTACTTC
TRBV20-1	-	TRBJ2-5	many	CSAGKQETQYF	TGCAGTGCTGGGAAACAAGAGACCCAGTACTTC
TRBV5-1	-	TRBJ2-2	few	CASSLAGSNTGELFF	TGCGCCAGCAGCTTAGCGGGTTCGAACACCGGGGAGCTGTTTTTT
TRBV6-1	-	TRBJ2-7	few	CASSDNPGGYEQYF	TGTGCCAGCAGCGACAATCCTGGGGGCTACGAGCAGTACTTC
TRBV9	-	TRBJ2-2	many	CASSSRGSAQPGELFF	TGTGCCAGCAGCTCCCGAGGGAGCGCCCAACCCGGGGAGCTGTTTTTT
TRBV18	TRBD1	TRBJ2-7	many	CASSPGQGSYEQYF	TGTGCCAGCAGCCCGGGACAGGGGAGTTACGAGCAGTACTTC
TRBV12-3/TRBV12-4	TRBD1	TRBJ1-1	many	CASSFSGTENTEAFF	TGTGCCAGCAGTTTTTCAGGGACAGAGAACACTGAAGCTTTCTTT
TRBV5-1	TRBD1	TRBJ1-6	few	CASSLSGTGVSPLHF	TGCGCCAGCAGCTTGTCCGGGACAGGGGTCTCACCCCTCCACTTT
TRBV29-1	-	TRBJ1-1	many	CSPGGFESFF	TGCAGCCCCGGGGGGTTTGAGTCTTTCTTT
TRBV12-3/TRBV12-4	-	TRBJ2-6	-	CASTPHRVVSGANVLTF	TGTGCCAGCACTCCACACAGGGTTGTCTCTGGGGCCAACGTCCTGACTTTC
TRBV27	TRBD2	TRBJ2-1	many	CASSLFLAGDEQFF	TGTGCCAGCAGTTTATTCCTAGCGGGAGATGAGCAGTTCTTC
TRBV3-1	TRBD2	TRBJ2-1	few	CASSQGSSGRNEQFF	TGTGCCAGCAGCCAAGGCTCTAGCGGGAGGAATGAGCAGTTCTTC
TRBV6-1	TRBD2	TRBJ2-1	-	CASCRGGSDNEQFF	TGTGCCAGCTGTCGGGGGGGTTCGGACAATGAGCAGTTCTTC
TRBV3-1	TRBD2	TRBJ2-1	few	CASSAGTSAHNEQFF	TGTGCCAGCAGCGCCGGGACTAGCGCCCACAATGAGCAGTTCTTC
TRBV15	-	TRBJ2-1	few	CATRGVFGEVAYNEQFF	TGTGCCACCAGGGGGGTGTTTGGTGAGGTTGCATACAATGAGCAGTTCTTC
TRBV11-3	-	TRBJ2-2	many	CASSRTTGFGVAGELFF	TGTGCCAGCAGCCGGACAACAGGGTTTGGGGTCGCCGGGGAGCTGTTTTTT
TRBV7-2	TRBD2	TRBJ2-7	few	CASSYIAGGPYEQYF	TGTGCCAGCAGCTATATAGCGGGAGGGCCCTACGAGCAGTACTTC
TRBV5-1	TRBD2	TRBJ2-7	few	CASSWTSGSHEQYF	TGCGCCAGCAGTTGGACTAGCGGGAGCCACGAGCAGTACTTC
TRBV29-1	TRBD1	TRBJ1-1	few	CSVGDPGQGARGAFF	TGCAGCGTTGGAGACCCGGGACAGGGGGCGCGGGGAGCTTTCTTT
TRBV5-1	TRBD2	TRBJ2-7	many	CASSLGLAGVDEQYF	TGCGCCAGCAGCTTGGGGCTAGCGGGAGTCGACGAGCAGTACTTC
TRBV9	TRBD1	TRBJ2-1	few	CASSVAGRGYNEQFF	TGTGCCAGCAGCGTAGCGGGCAGGGGGTACAATGAGCAGTTCTTC
TRBV12-3/TRBV12-4	-	TRBJ2-1	few	CASSTTSHPSYNEQFF	TGTGCCAGCAGTACCACTAGTCACCCATCCTACAATGAGCAGTTCTTC
TRBV12-3/TRBV12-4	-	TRBJ1-3	-	CASTWAGRTHETGNTIYF	TGTGCCAGCACATGGGCAGGGAGGACCCATGAAACTGGAAACACCATATATTTT
TRBV6-2/TRBV6-3	TRBD2	TRBJ2-7	many	CASSYVAGRGQYF	TGTGCCAGCAGTTACGTCGCAGGGAGGGGGCAGTACTTC
TRBV7-9	TRBD1	TRBJ2-7	few	CASSRPGQIYEQYF	TGTGCCAGCAGCAGACCGGGACAGATCTACGAGCAGTACTTC